The T cell receptor (beta chain) described here comes from a study of T cells after somatic rescue of genetic block. The CDR3 has 12 amino acids. Germline V gene lookup returns CDR1 SNHLY and CDR2 FYNNEI. Trimming removed 4 bases from V and 4 bases from J, with 5 bases in between. Method: immunoSEQ multiplex PCR; TCRdb's copy keeps in-frame clones and lacks some. This table holds just over 8,000 clones, around 75% found once. This clone has only a few counts. The source is a boy between 10 and 17 years old. This chain connects TRBV2 to TRBJ1-5; the D is unclear. The sequenced sample consisted of peripheral blood mononuclear cells (PBMCs). CDR3 sequence: CASSGGNQPQHF. The CDR3 DNA sequence: TGTGCCAGCAGTGGCGGGAATCAGCCCCAGCATTTT.